This is a list of T cell receptor beta chains from one sample in a study of spatial heterogeneity in lung cancer. One entry per CDR3 protein results from TCRdb running MiXCR on the 5' RACE reads. The table lists about 18,000 distinct CDR3 sequences, 6% to 9% of them singletons. Material: lung tumor tissue, obtained at surgery. These receptors originate from a male donor with early-stage non-small cell lung cancer. Both conserved end residues are part of each CDR3. D genes are given only for firm matches. The size field is filled for only some rows; it gives once, few, many or a size class.

D,J,size,V,CDR3,DNA
-,TRBJ2-7,many,TRBV12-3/TRBV12-4,CASSPSAGAYEQYF,TGTGCCAGCAGCCCCTCGGCCGGGGCCTACGAGCAGTACTTC
-,TRBJ1-1,many,TRBV7-9,CASSLGSRETEAFF,TGTGCCAGCAGCTTAGGGAGCAGGGAGACTGAAGCTTTCTTT
-,TRBJ2-5,few,TRBV18,CASSPGSRETLQETQYF,TGTGCCAGCTCACCTGGGAGCAGGGAGACCCTCCAAGAGACCCAGTACTTC
-,TRBJ1-5,-,TRBV5-8,CASSLYRNSYQPQHF,TGTGCCAGCAGCTTATACCGGAACAGCTATCAGCCCCAGCATTTT
-,TRBJ2-3,many,TRBV20-1,CSAIEGVTQYF,TGCAGTGCCATAGAGGGGGTGACGCAGTATTTT
-,TRBJ1-1,many,TRBV7-9,CATDIGDAFF,TGTGCCACGGATATCGGGGACGCTTTCTTT
TRBD1,TRBJ2-7,many,TRBV12-3/TRBV12-4,CASSPGQIYEQYF,TGTGCCAGCAGTCCGGGACAGATCTACGAGCAGTACTTC
-,TRBJ2-2,few,TRBV4-2,CASNLKGGAGELFF,TGTGCCAGCAACCTAAAGGGGGGGGCCGGGGAGCTGTTTTTT
TRBD2,TRBJ2-3,many,TRBV20-1,CSATLAGGVDTQYF,TGCAGTGCCACACTAGCGGGGGGGGTAGATACGCAGTATTTT
-,TRBJ2-7,-,TRBV15,CATSRDVYEQYF,TGTGCCACCAGCAGAGATGTCTACGAGCAGTACTTC
TRBD1,TRBJ1-2,few,TRBV7-8,CASSLAPQGAVAGYTF,TGTGCCAGCAGCTTAGCCCCCCAGGGGGCGGTTGCTGGCTACACCTTC
-,TRBJ1-5,many,TRBV20-1,CSASDTGNQPQHF,TGCAGTGCATCGGACACCGGCAATCAGCCCCAGCATTTT
-,TRBJ2-4,many,TRBV12-3/TRBV12-4,CASQLSTEGIQYF,TGTGCCAGCCAACTTTCCACAGAGGGCATTCAGTACTTC
-,TRBJ1-1,few,TRBV30,CAWSSRAPSRGTEAFF,TGTGCCTGGAGTTCCCGGGCCCCATCCCGCGGCACTGAAGCTTTCTTT
-,TRBJ1-6,many,TRBV23-1,CASGDVTAGGLGSYNSPLHF,TGCGCCAGCGGGGATGTGACAGCGGGGGGCTTAGGCTCCTATAATTCACCCCTCCACTTT
-,TRBJ2-2,-,TRBV10-2,CASSEFGDTGELFF,TGCGCCAGCAGTGAATTTGGGGACACCGGGGAGCTGTTTTTT
-,TRBJ2-7,-,TRBV7-9,CASSLPRVSYEQYF,TGTGCCAGCAGCTTACCTAGGGTCTCCTACGAGCAGTACTTC
TRBD2,TRBJ2-5,-,TRBV7-2,CASSRTSGGNQETQYF,TGTGCCAGCAGCCGTACTAGCGGGGGAAACCAAGAGACCCAGTACTTC
-,TRBJ1-5,many,TRBV5-6,CASSFGQGDQPQHF,TGTGCCAGCAGCTTTGGGCAGGGAGATCAGCCCCAGCATTTT
TRBD1,TRBJ1-4,many,TRBV29-1,CSVRTGGEKLFF,TGCAGCGTCCGGACAGGGGGCGAAAAACTGTTTTTT